This paragraph covers one T cell receptor (beta chain) sequence. Per the study methods: How many nucleated cells were present was estimated from reference gene primer amplification. Using immunoSEQ multiplex PCR, the repertoire was profiled, and TCRdb retains in-frame clones only, with some absent. That table supplies the V and J calls and clone size; D and trimming were determined from the DNA. The sample gives under 110,000 clones, around 92% of which show up once; about 5.7% is in the top ten. The CDR3 runs to 16 residues. V lost 2 bases to trimming and J lost 3 bases; unmatched junction nucleotides: 6. The V gene's germline CDR1 is MDHEN and CDR2 SYDVKM. The sample belongs to a study of blood T cell repertoires in COVID-19. Study overall: There were acute and convalescent COVID-19 samples, and they came from the United States, Italy and Spain.

The chain is built from TRBV28 and TRBJ1-1; TRBD1 matches at 10 bases. The TCR was taken from a man in his forties or fifties with active COVID-19. Input material: peripheral blood. The CDR3 loop reads CASSLTQTGGHTEAFF. CDR3 sequence (DNA): TGTGCCAGCAGTTTAACACAGACAGGGGGCCACACTGAAGCTTTCTTT.